The present TCR beta chain was sequenced within a study of blood T cell repertoires in COVID-19 (dated by TCRdb to 2019 to 2021). As for the study more broadly: Collaborator samples came from the United States, Italy and Spain and covered acute and convalescent phases of COVID-19. The prospective study material was composed of cDNA or gDNA derived from T cells, B-cell-depleted T cells, or PBMCs. Subjects who had been exposed to COVID-19, were actively infected with it, or had recovered from it provided the deeply sampled blood TCRbeta repertoires that made up the dataset. The repertoires were released in a freely available public database intended as a resource for research on the immune response to SARS-CoV-2. The samples were drawn from two sources: the first 160 participants of the ongoing ImmuneRACE study, and fewer than 1,500 subjects contributed by 6 global collaborators. A de-identified subject ID, COVID-19 status, age in years and sex were almost always included in the sample metadata. Where available, HLA class I and class II types were taken from metadata supplied by the sample provider and were not determined by assay-based typing.

TCRbeta CDR3 regions were amplified from genomic DNA by means of the immunoSEQ Assay, a bias-controlled multiplex PCR. The original methods were these. The number of nucleated cells in each sample was estimated from the amplification of reference gene primers within the assay. Sequence reads were collapsed and filtered to measure the absolute abundance of every unique TCRbeta CDR3 rearrangement. For each sample, productive Simpson clonality was calculated by taking the square root of Simpson's diversity index across productive rearrangements. TCRdb's version of the immuneACCESS table is confined to in-frame rearrangements and falls short of the full clone set. An unresolved V gene accounts for under half of the shortfall where checked; the remainder is of unknown origin. That table gives V, J and clone size, and the DNA gave D and trimming. The sample table shows approximately 75,000 clones, and 65% to 90% are seen once. Clones ranked in the top ten supply around 6.9% of the sample.

This clone was counted at least ten times. What antigen it recognizes has not been identified. Base qualities are missing; no much larger clone stands one base away. At one collaborating source in Seattle, patients were enrolled during active infection and were followed longitudinally through the course of disease. Each collaborating institution followed its own protocols to collect whole blood in K2EDTA tubes. For TCRbeta analysis, collaborator samples were shipped as frozen whole blood, as isolated PBMCs, or as DNA extracted from either sample type. The research as a whole found: The quantity of clinical and demographic metadata differed by source and by participant and was supplied without curation.

V gives up 3 bases and J gives up 1 base, and the segment between their germline ends measures 8 bases. Measured from the cysteine to the phenylalanine, the CDR3 is 14 residues long. CDR3 DNA is the only sequence kept; it has 42 bases, read in frame from the first base. From the germline V gene, CDR1 is MRHNA and CDR2 is SNTAGT. Source material: peripheral blood. The rearrangement joined TRBV6-4 to TRBJ2-3; the best D guess is TRBD1, with 5 bases matching. This TCR was sampled from a man aged 25 to 40 with COVID-19, enrolled during active disease. CDR3 reads: CASSEEGGTDTQYF. The sequenced DNA: TGTGCCAGCAGTGAAGAAGGGGGCACAGATACGCAGTATTTT.